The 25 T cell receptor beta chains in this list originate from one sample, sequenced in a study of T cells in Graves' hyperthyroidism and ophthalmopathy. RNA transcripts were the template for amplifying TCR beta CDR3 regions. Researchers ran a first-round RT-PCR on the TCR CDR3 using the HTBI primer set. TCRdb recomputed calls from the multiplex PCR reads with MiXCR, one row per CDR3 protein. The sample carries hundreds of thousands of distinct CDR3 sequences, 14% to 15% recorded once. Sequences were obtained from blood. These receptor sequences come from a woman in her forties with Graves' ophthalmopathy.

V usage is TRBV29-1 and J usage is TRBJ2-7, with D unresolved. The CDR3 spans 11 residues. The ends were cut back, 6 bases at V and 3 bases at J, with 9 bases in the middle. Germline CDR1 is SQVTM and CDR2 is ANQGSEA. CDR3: CSVSEGYEQYF. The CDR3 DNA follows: TGCAGCGTCTCAGAAGGCTACGAGCAGTACTTC.

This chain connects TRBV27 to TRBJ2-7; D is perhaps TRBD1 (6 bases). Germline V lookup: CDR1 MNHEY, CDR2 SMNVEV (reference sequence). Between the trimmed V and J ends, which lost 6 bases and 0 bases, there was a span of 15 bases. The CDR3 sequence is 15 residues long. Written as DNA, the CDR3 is TGTGCCAGCAGCCGACGACAGGTCAGCTCCTACGAGCAGTACTTC. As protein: CASSRRQVSSYEQYF.

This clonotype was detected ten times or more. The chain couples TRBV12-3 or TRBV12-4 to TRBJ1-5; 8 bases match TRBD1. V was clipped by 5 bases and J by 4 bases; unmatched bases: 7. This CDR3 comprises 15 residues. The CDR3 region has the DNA TGTGCCAGCAGTCCCGGGACAGGCCTAAATCAGCCCCAGCATTTT. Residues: CASSPGTGLNQPQHF.

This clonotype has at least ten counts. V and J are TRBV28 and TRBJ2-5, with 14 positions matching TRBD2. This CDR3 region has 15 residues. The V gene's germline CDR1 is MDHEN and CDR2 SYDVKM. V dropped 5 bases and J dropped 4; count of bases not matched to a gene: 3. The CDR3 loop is CASSPGLAGVETQYF. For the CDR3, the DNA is TGTGCCAGCAGTCCGGGACTAGCGGGAGTAGAGACCCAGTACTTC.

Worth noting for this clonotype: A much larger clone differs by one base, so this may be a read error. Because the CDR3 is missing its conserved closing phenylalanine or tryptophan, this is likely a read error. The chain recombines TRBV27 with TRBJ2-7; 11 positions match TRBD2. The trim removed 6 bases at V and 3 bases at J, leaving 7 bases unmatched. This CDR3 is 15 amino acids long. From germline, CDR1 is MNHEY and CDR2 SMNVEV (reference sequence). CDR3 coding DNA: TGTGCCAGCAGGCTGGGACTAGCGGATGGCTACGAGCAGTACTAC. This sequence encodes CASRLGLADGYEQYY.

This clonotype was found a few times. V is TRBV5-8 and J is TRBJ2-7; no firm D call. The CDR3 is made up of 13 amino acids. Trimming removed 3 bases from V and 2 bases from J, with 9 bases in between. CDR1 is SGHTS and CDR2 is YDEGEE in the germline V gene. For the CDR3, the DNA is TGTGCCAGCAGCTGGGCCTCTGCCTACGAGCAGTACTTC. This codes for CASSWASAYEQYF.

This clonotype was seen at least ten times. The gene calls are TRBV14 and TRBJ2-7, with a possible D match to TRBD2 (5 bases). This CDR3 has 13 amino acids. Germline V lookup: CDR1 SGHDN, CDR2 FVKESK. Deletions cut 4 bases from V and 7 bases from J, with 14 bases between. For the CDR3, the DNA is TGTGCCAGCAGCCTGTTACTCCGGGAAGAGCAGTACTTC. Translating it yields CASSLLLREEQYF.

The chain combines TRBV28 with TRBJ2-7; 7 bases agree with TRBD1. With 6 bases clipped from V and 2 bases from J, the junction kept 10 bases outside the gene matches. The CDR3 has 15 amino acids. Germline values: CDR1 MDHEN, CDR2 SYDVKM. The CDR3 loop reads CASSSTVDRAYEQYF. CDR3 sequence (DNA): TGTGCCAGCAGCTCTACCGTTGACAGGGCCTACGAGCAGTACTTC. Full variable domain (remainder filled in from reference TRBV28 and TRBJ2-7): DVKVTQSSRYLVKRTGEKVFLECVQDMDHENMFWYRQDPGLGLRLIYFSYDVKMKEKGDIPEGYSVSREKKERFSLILESASTNQTSMYLCASSSTVDRAYEQYFGPGTRLTVT.

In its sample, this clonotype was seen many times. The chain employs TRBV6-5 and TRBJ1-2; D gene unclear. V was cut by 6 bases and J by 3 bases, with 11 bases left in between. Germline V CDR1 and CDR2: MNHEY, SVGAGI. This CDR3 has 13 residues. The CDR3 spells CASSPAGHYGYTF. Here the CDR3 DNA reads TGTGCCAGCAGCCCGGCAGGCCACTATGGCTACACCTTC.

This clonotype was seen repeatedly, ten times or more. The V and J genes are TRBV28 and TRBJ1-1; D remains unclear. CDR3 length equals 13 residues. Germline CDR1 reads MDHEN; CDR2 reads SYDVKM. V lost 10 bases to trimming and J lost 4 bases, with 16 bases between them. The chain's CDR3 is CATRSSLGTEAFF. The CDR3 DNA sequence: TGTGCCACCAGATCGAGTTTGGGCACTGAAGCTTTCTTT. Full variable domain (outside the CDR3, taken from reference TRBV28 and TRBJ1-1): DVKVTQSSRYLVKRTGEKVFLECVQDMDHENMFWYRQDPGLGLRLIYFSYDVKMKEKGDIPEGYSVSREKKERFSLILESASTNQTSMYLCATRSSLGTEAFFGQGTRLTVV.

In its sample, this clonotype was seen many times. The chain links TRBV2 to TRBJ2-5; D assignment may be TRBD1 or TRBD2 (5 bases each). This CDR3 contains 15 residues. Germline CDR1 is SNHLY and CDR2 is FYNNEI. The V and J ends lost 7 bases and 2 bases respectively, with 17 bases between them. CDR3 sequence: CASTSSGPMQETQYF. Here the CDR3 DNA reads TGTGCCAGCACCAGCTCGGGACCTATGCAAGAGACCCAGTACTTC.

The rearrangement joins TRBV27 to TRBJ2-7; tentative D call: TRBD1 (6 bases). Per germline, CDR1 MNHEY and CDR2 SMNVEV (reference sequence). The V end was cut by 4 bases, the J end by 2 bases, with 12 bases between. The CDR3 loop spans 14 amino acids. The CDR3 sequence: CASSSMTGPYEQYF. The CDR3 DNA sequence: TGTGCCAGCAGTTCCATGACAGGACCCTACGAGCAGTACTTC.

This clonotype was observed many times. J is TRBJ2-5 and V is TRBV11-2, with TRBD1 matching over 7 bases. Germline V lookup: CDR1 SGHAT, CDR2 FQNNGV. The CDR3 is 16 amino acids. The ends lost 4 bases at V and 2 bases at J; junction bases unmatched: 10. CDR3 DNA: TGTGCCAGCAGCTCCAACACTTACAGGGGTCAAGAGACCCAGTACTTC. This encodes CASSSNTYRGQETQYF.

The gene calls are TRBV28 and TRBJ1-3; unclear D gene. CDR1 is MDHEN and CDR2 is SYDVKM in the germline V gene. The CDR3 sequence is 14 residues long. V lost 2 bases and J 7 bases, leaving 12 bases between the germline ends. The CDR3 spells CASSLMGGLNTIYF. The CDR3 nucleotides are TGTGCCAGCAGTTTAATGGGAGGTTTGAACACCATATATTTT.

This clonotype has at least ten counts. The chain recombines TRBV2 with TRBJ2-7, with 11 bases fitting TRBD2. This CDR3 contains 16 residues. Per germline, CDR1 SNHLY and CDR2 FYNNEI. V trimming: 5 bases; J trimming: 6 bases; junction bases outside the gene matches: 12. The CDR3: CASSYIGTSGFSEQYF. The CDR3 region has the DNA TGTGCCAGCAGTTATATAGGGACTAGCGGTTTTTCCGAGCAGTACTTC.

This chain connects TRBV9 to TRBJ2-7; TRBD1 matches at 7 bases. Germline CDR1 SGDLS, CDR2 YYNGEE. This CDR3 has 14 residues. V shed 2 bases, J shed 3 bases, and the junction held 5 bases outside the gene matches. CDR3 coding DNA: TGTGCCAGCAGCGTCACGACAGGGAGCTACGAGCAGTACTTC. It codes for CASSVTTGSYEQYF. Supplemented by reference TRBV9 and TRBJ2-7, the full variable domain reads DSGVTQTPKHLITATGQRVTLRCSPRSGDLSVYWYQQSLDQGLQFLIQYYNGEERAKGNILERFSAQQFPDLHSELNLSSLELGDSALYFCASSVTTGSYEQYFGPGTRLTVT.

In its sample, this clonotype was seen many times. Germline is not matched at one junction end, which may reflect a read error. For the CDR3, the DNA is TGTGCCAGCACTGAAGCCTCCGCGGGACCAAAAAAAGGCTACACCTTC. As protein: CASTEASAGPKKGYTF. The chain carries TRBV6-1 and TRBJ1-2, with a possible D match to TRBD1 (5 bases). CDR3 length: 16 residues. The germline V gene has CDR1 MNHNS and CDR2 SASEGT.

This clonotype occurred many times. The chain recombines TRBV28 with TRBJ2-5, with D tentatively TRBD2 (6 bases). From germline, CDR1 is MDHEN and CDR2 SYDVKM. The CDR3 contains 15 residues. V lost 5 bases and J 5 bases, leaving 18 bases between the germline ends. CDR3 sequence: CASSRDSTGRETQYF. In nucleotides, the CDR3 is TGTGCCAGCAGTAGGGACTCCACTGGTAGGGAGACCCAGTACTTC.

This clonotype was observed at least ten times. The CDR3 DNA reads TGTGCCAGCAGTGACCAACTCAGGAAAAACATTCAGTACTTC. Protein product: CASSDQLRKNIQYF. This chain joins TRBV12-3 or TRBV12-4 and TRBJ2-4, with D hard to call. The CDR3 contains 14 residues. Trimming took 5 bases from V and 4 from J, leaving 12 bases between them.

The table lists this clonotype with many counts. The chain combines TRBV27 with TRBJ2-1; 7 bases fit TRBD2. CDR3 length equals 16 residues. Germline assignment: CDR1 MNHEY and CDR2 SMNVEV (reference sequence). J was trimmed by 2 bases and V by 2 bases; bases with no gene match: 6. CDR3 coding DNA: TGTGCCAGCAGTTTAAGGGAGGGGTCCACCTACAATGAGCAGTTCTTC. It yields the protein CASSLREGSTYNEQFF.

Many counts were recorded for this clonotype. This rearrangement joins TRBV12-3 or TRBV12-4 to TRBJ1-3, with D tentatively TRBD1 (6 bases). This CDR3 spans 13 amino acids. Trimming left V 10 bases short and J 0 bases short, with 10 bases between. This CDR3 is CATQGISGNTIYF. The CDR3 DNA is TGTGCCACGCAGGGGATCTCTGGAAACACCATATATTTT.

CDR3 bases: TGTGCCTGGAGTGGTTCTAGCGGTGCCTACGAGCAGTACTTC. It is translated as CAWSGSSGAYEQYF. The genes are TRBV30 and TRBJ2-7, with 7 bases lining up with TRBD2. The germline V gene has CDR1 GTSNPN and CDR2 SVGIG (reference sequence). The junction had 5 bases not matched to a gene; V was cut back by 1 base and J by 2 bases. This CDR3 has 14 residues.

The CDR3 DNA sequence: TGTGCCAGCAGTCCCCGGGACAGGTCTGGGGCCAACGTCCTGACTTTC. Translating it yields CASSPRDRSGANVLTF. V usage is TRBV27 and J usage is TRBJ2-6, with TRBD1 matching 8 bases. Trimming at V came to 5 bases and at J to 1 base, leaving 4 bases not matched to a gene. The CDR3 runs 16 residues. Germline lookup yields CDR1 MNHEY and CDR2 SMNVEV (reference sequence).

CDR3 residues: CASSETTQGTGELFF. CDR3 nucleotides: TGTGCCAGCAGTGAAACGACCCAAGGGACCGGGGAGCTGTTTTTT. This chain connects TRBV2 to TRBJ2-2; D not certain. CDR1 is SNHLY, CDR2 FYNNEI, per germline. V was pared by 2 bases and J by 5 bases, with 12 bases between. The CDR3 is 15 amino acids. Full variable domain (rest looked up from reference TRBV2 and TRBJ2-2): EPEVTQTPSHQVTQMGQEVILRCVPISNHLYFYWYRQILGQKVEFLVSFYNNEISEKSEIFDDQFSVERPDGSNFTLKIRSTKLEDSAMYFCASSETTQGTGELFFGEGSRLTVL.

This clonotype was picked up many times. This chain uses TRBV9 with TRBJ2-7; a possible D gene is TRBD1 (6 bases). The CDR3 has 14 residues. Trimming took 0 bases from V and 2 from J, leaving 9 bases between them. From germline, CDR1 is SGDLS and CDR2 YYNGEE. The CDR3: CASSVADRPYEQYF. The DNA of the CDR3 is TGTGCCAGCAGCGTAGCGGACAGACCCTACGAGCAGTACTTC.